A single sample is the source of the 32 T cell receptor beta chains below, sequenced in a study of CD8+ T cells in alopecia areata (dated by TCRdb to the late 2010s). This specimen's treatment or condition label, per the study, means: oral pan-JAK inhibitor, 5-10 mg twice daily. Libraries were built with the immunoSEQ multiplex PCR assay. RNA was extracted from all samples and reverse transcribed into cDNA, which served as template for TCR sequencing. This immuneACCESS table, as held by TCRdb, lists in-frame sequences with V and J called but not all clones. Of the missing ones, under half trace to an unresolved V gene in checked studies; the others have no known cause. For this sample the table gives about 200,000 clones, of which roughly 60% were detected only once. Of the sample, about 1.3% is held by the ten largest clones. The specimen comprised CD4+ T cells sorted from blood, sampled around week 50, from a patient treated with tofacitinib. These receptor sequences come from a human donor with alopecia areata.

This clone was seen a few times. The rearrangement joins TRBV7-9 to TRBJ2-1; D is possibly TRBD1 (7 bases). Trimming pared 1 base from V and 13 bases from J, leaving 17 bases between. The germline V gene has CDR1 SEHNR and CDR2 FQNEAQ (reference sequence). The CDR3 is made up of 14 amino acids. The CDR3 loop is CASSLGNPGGIQFF. The CDR3 DNA follows: TGTGCCAGCAGCTTAGGGAATCCAGGGGGGATCCAGTTCTTC.

The V call is TRBV2, the J call TRBJ1-4; D is unresolved. This CDR3 contains 12 residues. V gave up 7 bases and J gave up 5 bases, with 8 bases separating them. The germline V gene has CDR1 SNHLY and CDR2 FYNNEI. CDR3 loop: CASTWGNEKLFF. DNA of the CDR3: TGTGCCAGCACGTGGGGAAATGAAAAACTGTTTTTT.

This clone has just a few counts. J is TRBJ2-1 and V is TRBV29-1; perhaps TRBD2 as D (6 bases). CDR3 size: 12 residues. V lost 7 bases and J lost 1, with 8 bases in between. The germline V gene encodes CDR1 SQVTM and CDR2 ANQGSEA. The CDR3 protein is CSGSGSYNEQFF. CDR3 coding DNA: TGCAGCGGTAGCGGTTCCTACAATGAGCAGTTCTTC.

The chain combines TRBV2 with TRBJ1-1; D perhaps matches TRBD1 (6 bases). The CDR3 has 16 residues. Trimming took 2 bases from V and 2 from J, leaving 15 bases between them. Germline lookup yields CDR1 SNHLY and CDR2 FYNNEI. DNA for the CDR3: TGTGCCAGCAGTGAATTTCCGCCAGGGACAAACACTGAAGCTTTCTTT. It yields the protein CASSEFPPGTNTEAFF.

A few counts support this clone. The chain recombines TRBV30 with TRBJ2-6, with 9 bases matching TRBD1. V shed 3 bases, J shed 2 bases, and the junction held 8 bases outside the gene matches. CDR3 length equals 17 residues. Germline-derived CDR1 and CDR2 are GTSNPN and SVGIG (reference sequence). Here the CDR3 DNA reads TGTGCCTGGAGAGAGCTTACAGGGGGCGCTGGGGCCAACGTCCTGACTTTC. It yields the protein CAWRELTGGAGANVLTF. Variable domain in full (rest from reference TRBV30 and TRBJ2-6): SQTIHQWPATLVQPVGSPLSLECTVEGTSNPNLYWYRQAAGRGLQLLFYSVGIGQISSEVPQNLSASRPQDRQFILSSKKLLLSDSGFYLCAWRELTGGAGANVLTFGAGSRLTVL.

The CDR3 coding sequence is TGTGCCAGCAGCTCACCCCCGGGACAGGGTCAGACCGGGGAGCTGTTTTTT. The encoded protein is CASSSPPGQGQTGELFF. The chain uses TRBV11-2 and TRBJ2-2, with 9 nucleotides matching TRBD1. The CDR3 runs to 17 residues. Germline loops: CDR1 SGHAT, CDR2 FQNNGV. J was trimmed by 5 bases and V by 4 bases; bases with no gene match: 11.

J is TRBJ1-6 and V is TRBV30; D not certain. Per the germline V gene, CDR1 is GTSNPN and CDR2 is SVGIG (reference sequence). The CDR3 runs 13 residues. Trimming took off 5 bases at V and 6 bases at J, with 11 bases between the two ends. CDR3: CAWSTGFNSPLHF. In nucleotides, the CDR3 is TGTGCCTGGTCTACGGGTTTTAATTCACCCCTCCACTTT.

This clone was seen more than once but under ten times. The CDR3 sequence: CASSPERAKNIQYF. CDR3 bases: TGTGCCAGCAGCCCCGAGAGAGCCAAAAACATTCAGTACTTC. V is TRBV7-2 and J is TRBJ2-4, with D unclear. Germline CDR1 and CDR2: SGHTA and FQGNSA. Trimming stripped 5 bases from V and 0 bases from J, with 8 bases between. The CDR3 runs to 14 residues.

The chain is built from TRBV15 and TRBJ1-2; D uncertain. Germline CDR1 LNHNV, CDR2 YYDKDF (reference sequence). V was pared by 1 base and J by 8 bases, with 11 bases between. The CDR3 extends over 13 amino acids. CDR3: CATSRAWEEGYTF. CDR3 nucleotide sequence: TGTGCCACCAGCAGAGCATGGGAGGAAGGCTACACCTTC.

This sequence joins TRBV7-3 and TRBJ1-2, with TRBD1 identical over 8 bases. The CDR3 consists of 13 residues. Per germline, CDR1 SGHTA and CDR2 FQGTGA. With V trimmed by 4 bases and J by 8 bases, 6 bases remained unmatched. CDR3 region: CASSSPTGEGYTF. DNA for the CDR3: TGTGCCAGCAGCTCACCGACAGGGGAGGGCTACACCTTC.

The chain has TRBV4-3 and TRBJ2-3, with D unclear. The germline CDR1 and CDR2 sequences are LGHNA and YSLEER. CDR3 length: 14 amino acids. Between the trimmed V and J ends, which lost 4 bases and 5 bases, there was a span of 13 bases. The CDR3 protein is CASSRDPFEDTQYF. DNA for the CDR3: TGCGCCAGCAGCCGAGATCCCTTTGAAGATACGCAGTATTTT.

This rearrangement joins TRBV11-3 to TRBJ2-1, with a tentative D call TRBD1 (6 bases). Germline lookup yields CDR1 SGHNT and CDR2 YENEEA. The CDR3 covers 14 residues. Deletions cut 3 bases from V and 4 bases from J, with 10 bases between. The CDR3 nucleotides are TGTGCCAGCAGCTTCGACAGGATGTACAATGAGCAGTTCTTC. Its protein product is CASSFDRMYNEQFF. Full variable domain (missing parts from reference TRBV11-3 and TRBJ2-1): EAGVVQSPRYKIIEKKQPVAFWCNPISGHNTLYWYLQNLGQGPELLIRYENEEAVDDSQLPKDRFSAERLKGVDSTLKIQPAELGDSAVYLCASSFDRMYNEQFFGPGTRLTVL.

V and J are TRBV5-6 and TRBJ1-5; D call uncertain. The CDR3 totals 15 residues. Germline V gene data show CDR1 as SGHDT and CDR2 as YYEEEE. The V and J ends lost 5 bases and 1 base respectively, with 13 bases between them. CDR3 bases: TGTGCCAGCAGTCCGGGCCGAGGGAGCAATCAGCCCCAGCATTTT. Its protein product is CASSPGRGSNQPQHF.

The chain carries TRBV5-1 and TRBJ2-2; D possibly corresponds to TRBD1 (6 bases). CDR3 length: 15 residues. Germline V lookup: CDR1 SGHRS, CDR2 YFSETQ. The V end lost 4 bases, the J end lost 0 bases, and 10 bases lay between the germline ends. The DNA of the CDR3 is TGCGCCAGCAGCACGGGACACTCGAACACCGGGGAGCTGTTTTTT. Translating gives CASSTGHSNTGELFF. The variable domain in full, completed from reference TRBV5-1 and TRBJ2-2, reads KAGVTQTPRYLIKTRGQQVTLSCSPISGHRSVSWYQQTPGQGLQFLFEYFSETQRNKGNFPGRFSGRQFSNSRSEMNVSTLELGDSALYLCASSTGHSNTGELFFGEGSRLTVL.

About this clone: The junction departs from the called germline gene at one end, perhaps through a read error. The rearrangement joins TRBV19 to TRBJ1-5; TRBD1 matches 8 bases. The CDR3 extends over 13 amino acids. The germline gives CDR1 LNHDA, CDR2 SQIVND (reference sequence). The CDR3 bases are TGTGCCAGTAGTACGAAACAGGGGGGCCCCCAGCGTTTT. This sequence encodes CASSTKQGGPQRF.

The chain uses TRBV30 and TRBJ1-5, with D uncertain. This CDR3 has 13 residues. Germline loops: CDR1 GTSNPN, CDR2 SVGIG (reference sequence). V lost 1 base and J 5 bases, leaving 9 bases between the germline ends. CDR3 protein: CAWSDGVDQPQHF. DNA for the CDR3: TGTGCCTGGAGTGATGGGGTCGATCAGCCCCAGCATTTT.

This clone was detected a few times. CDR3 region: CSVEAAGGEEAFF. CDR3 coding DNA: TGCAGCGTTGAAGCGGCAGGGGGCGAGGAAGCTTTCTTT. The chain couples TRBV29-1 to TRBJ1-1; TRBD1 aligns across 8 bases. This CDR3 comprises 13 residues. The germline gives CDR1 SQVTM, CDR2 ANQGSEA. V was clipped by 1 base and J by 8 bases; unmatched bases: 6.

This clone appeared a few times. The chain carries TRBV6-5 and TRBJ2-5, with TRBD2 identical over 10 bases. The V gene end was trimmed by 2 bases and the J gene end by 5 bases; junction bases not matched to a gene: 2. This CDR3 has 14 amino acids. The germline CDR1 and CDR2 sequences are MNHEY and SVGAGI. CDR3 coding DNA: TGTGCCAGCAGTTACCTAGCGGGGGCGGAGACCCAGTACTTC. This encodes CASSYLAGAETQYF.

There are a few counts of this clone. This rearrangement joins TRBV29-1 to TRBJ2-1; D may be TRBD2 (6 bases). The CDR3 covers 12 residues. Trimming took 3 bases from V and 14 from J, leaving 17 bases between them. Germline values: CDR1 SQVTM, CDR2 ANQGSEA. CDR3 nucleotide sequence: TGCAGCGTTGACTTTTTAGGGGACTGGAAGTTCTTC. Its protein is CSVDFLGDWKFF.

The gene calls are TRBV30 and TRBJ1-1; D gene uncertain. The CDR3 extends over 13 amino acids. Germline CDR1 is GTSNPN and CDR2 is SVGIG (reference sequence). The V end was cut by 0 bases, the J end by 1 base, with 6 bases between. The CDR3 region is CAWSVQTNTEAFF. As DNA, the CDR3 is TGTGCCTGGAGTGTACAGACGAACACTGAAGCTTTCTTT.

This clone showed up just a few times. This sample also contains other DNA sequences that code for the same CDR3. This rearrangement joins TRBV29-1 to TRBJ1-1; D is unclear. This CDR3 has 12 residues. V shed 4 bases and J shed 0 bases, with 6 bases lying between them. Germline assignment: CDR1 SQVTM and CDR2 ANQGSEA. CDR3 sequence: CSVVLLNTEAFF. The CDR3 DNA is TGCAGCGTTGTTCTGCTGAACACTGAAGCTTTCTTT.

The chain uses TRBV4-3 and TRBJ1-1; D perhaps matches TRBD1 (6 bases). The germline gives CDR1 LGHNA, CDR2 YSLEER. The germline V and J ends were trimmed by 0 bases and 0 bases, with 8 bases remaining between them. This CDR3 is built from 15 residues. The CDR3 DNA is TGCGCCAGCAGCCAAGAAAGGACAGTGAACACTGAAGCTTTCTTT. Translation: CASSQERTVNTEAFF.

V usage is TRBV5-1 and J usage is TRBJ1-1; no clear D gene. The germline V gene encodes CDR1 SGHRS and CDR2 YFSETQ. CDR3 length equals 15 residues. Trimming took off 1 base at V and 1 base at J, with 11 bases between the two ends. The CDR3 is CASSLQGLKNTEAFF. As DNA, the CDR3 is TGCGCCAGCAGCTTGCAAGGACTCAAGAACACTGAAGCTTTCTTT.

This chain joins TRBV29-1 and TRBJ2-3, with D uncertain. Trimming cost V 7 bases and J 2 bases, with 10 bases left between them. The CDR3 contains 12 residues. Germline V lookup: CDR1 SQVTM, CDR2 ANQGSEA. The CDR3 spells CSAKSLTDTQYF. In DNA form, the CDR3 reads TGCAGCGCTAAGAGCCTCACAGATACGCAGTATTTT.

The chain joins TRBV6-5 to TRBJ1-1; a possible D gene is TRBD1 (6 bases). CDR1 is MNHEY and CDR2 is SVGAGI in the germline V gene. CDR3 length equals 15 residues. V lost 0 bases, J lost 5 bases, and 13 bases lay in between. The CDR3 here is CASSYSGGVRTEAFF. CDR3 in DNA: TGTGCCAGCAGTTACTCTGGGGGCGTTCGGACTGAAGCTTTCTTT.

The chain has TRBV2 and TRBJ2-1, with 14 bases that match TRBD2. Trimming at V came to 8 bases and at J to 6 bases, leaving 9 bases not matched to a gene. Germline V lookup: CDR1 SNHLY, CDR2 FYNNEI. This CDR3 has 16 residues. The CDR3 loop is CASGKTSGGALNEQFF. Here the CDR3 DNA reads TGTGCCAGCGGAAAGACTAGCGGGGGGGCACTCAATGAGCAGTTCTTC.

This clone turned up a few times. V is TRBV11-2 and J is TRBJ2-5; D unresolved. The germline V gene has CDR1 SGHAT and CDR2 FQNNGV. CDR3 length: 13 residues. The germline V and J ends were trimmed by 6 bases and 5 bases, with 13 bases remaining between them. The chain's CDR3 is CASRSHGPETQYF. The DNA for the CDR3 is TGTGCCAGCAGGTCGCATGGCCCGGAGACCCAGTACTTC.

The V gene is TRBV7-8, the J gene TRBJ2-5; 7 bases fit TRBD1. J lost 3 bases, V lost 5 bases, and 6 bases had no gene match. The germline gives CDR1 SGHVS, CDR2 FQNEAQ. This CDR3 has 14 amino acids. The CDR3 reads CASSHRDRKETQYF. The CDR3 DNA reads as TGTGCCAGCAGCCACCGGGACAGAAAAGAGACCCAGTACTTC. The variable domain in full, with the rest retrieved from reference TRBV7-8 and TRBJ2-5, is GAGVSQSPRYKVAKRGQDVALRCDPISGHVSLFWYQQALGQGPEFLTYFQNEAQLDKSGLPSDRFFAERPEGSVSTLKIQRTQQEDSAVYLCASSHRDRKETQYFGPGTRLLVL.

The chain employs TRBV29-1 and TRBJ1-2; D remains unclear. V lost 8 bases and J 6 bases, leaving 4 bases between the germline ends. Germline CDR1 is SQVTM and CDR2 is ANQGSEA. The CDR3 extends over 8 amino acids. The CDR3 is CSKDGYTF. DNA of the CDR3: TGCAGCAAGGATGGCTACACCTTC.

This clone has more than one count but fewer than ten. The chain carries TRBV5-1 and TRBJ2-5; 7 nucleotides agree with TRBD2. Matching the DNA end better, TRBJ2-7 makes the J call doubtful. The CDR3 has 14 residues. Germline V gives CDR1 SGHRS, CDR2 YFSETQ. The CDR3 DNA sequence: TGCGCCAGCAGCTTAGAGGGGAGGGGATACGAGCAGTACTTC. It yields the protein CASSLEGRGYEQYF.

This clone was counted ten times or more. The chain joins TRBV18 to TRBJ1-2, with 9 bases matching TRBD1. Germline assignment: CDR1 KGHSH and CDR2 LQKENI. The CDR3 consists of 13 residues. With 8 bases clipped from V and 2 bases from J, the junction kept 3 bases outside the gene matches. DNA for the CDR3: TGTGCCAGCGCGGGACAGGGAAACTATGGCTACACCTTC. This codes for CASAGQGNYGYTF.

V is TRBV18 and J is TRBJ2-7; D not resolved. Trimming stripped 6 bases from V and 6 bases from J, with 12 bases between. From germline, CDR1 is KGHSH and CDR2 LQKENI. This CDR3 has 12 amino acids. The CDR3 loop is CASSERPGEQYF. DNA for the CDR3: TGTGCCAGCTCGGAACGGCCGGGCGAGCAGTACTTC.